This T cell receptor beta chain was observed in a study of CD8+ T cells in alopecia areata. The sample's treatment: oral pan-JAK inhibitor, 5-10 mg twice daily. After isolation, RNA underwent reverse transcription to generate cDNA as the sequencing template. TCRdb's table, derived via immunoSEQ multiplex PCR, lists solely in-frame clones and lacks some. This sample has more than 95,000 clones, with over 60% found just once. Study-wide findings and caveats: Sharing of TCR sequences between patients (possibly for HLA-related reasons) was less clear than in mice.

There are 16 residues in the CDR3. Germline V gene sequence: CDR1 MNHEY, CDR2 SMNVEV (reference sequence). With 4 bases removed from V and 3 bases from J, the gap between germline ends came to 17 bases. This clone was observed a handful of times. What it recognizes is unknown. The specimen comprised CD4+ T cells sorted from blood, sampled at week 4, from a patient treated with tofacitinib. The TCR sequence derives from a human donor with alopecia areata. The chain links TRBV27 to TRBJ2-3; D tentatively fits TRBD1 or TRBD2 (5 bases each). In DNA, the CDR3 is TGTGCCAGCAGTTCCCTTGGGGGTTTTGGGACAGATACGCAGTATTTT. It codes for CASSSLGGFGTDTQYF.